Below, one T cell receptor beta chain is given with its context. Its target is unknown. V lost 3 bases and J lost 4, with 16 bases in between. This CDR3 contains 15 residues. Germline V lookup: CDR1 SGHKS, CDR2 YYEKEE (reference sequence). Assay used: immunoSEQ multiplex PCR; TCRdb lists only in-frame clones, some missing. The sample shows roughly 2,500 clones, 50% to 75% of them seen only once. The sample is drawn from a study of STAT3 mutations in large granular lymphocyte leukemia. Study-level points and caveats: In T-cell large granular lymphocyte leukemia, about half of patients showed multiple immunodominant subclonotypes.

This chain joins TRBV5-5 and TRBJ1-2, with D uncertain. The clonotype originates from a man in his sixties with T-cell large granular lymphocyte leukemia. Some clones in this sample may be carry-over from other donors' samples. The sample taken for sequencing was peripheral blood mononuclear cells. The DNA of the CDR3 is TGTGCCAGCAGCTCCGATCCTTTACCCATCTATGGCTACACCTTC. This sequence encodes CASSSDPLPIYGYTF.